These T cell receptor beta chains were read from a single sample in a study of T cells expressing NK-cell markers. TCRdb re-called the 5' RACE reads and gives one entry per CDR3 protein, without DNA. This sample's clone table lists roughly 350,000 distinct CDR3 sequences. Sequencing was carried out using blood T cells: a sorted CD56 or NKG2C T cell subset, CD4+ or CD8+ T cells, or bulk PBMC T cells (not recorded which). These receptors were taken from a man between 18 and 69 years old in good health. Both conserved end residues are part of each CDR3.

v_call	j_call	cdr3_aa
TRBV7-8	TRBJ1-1	CASSREGGGEPEAFF
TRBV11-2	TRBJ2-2	CASSLVTSGLPTGELFF
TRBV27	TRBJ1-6	CASSLMTYSPLHF
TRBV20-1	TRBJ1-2	CSALKQGANTF
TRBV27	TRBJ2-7	CASSTGGGEQYF
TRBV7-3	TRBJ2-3	CASSTGPPGGGRYTDTQYF
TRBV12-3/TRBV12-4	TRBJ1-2	CASSLAGTGGSANYGYTF
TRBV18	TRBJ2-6	CASSPPGLAGASGANVLTF
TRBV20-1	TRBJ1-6	CSARSGTANSPLHF
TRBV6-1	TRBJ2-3	CASNGGPTDTQYF
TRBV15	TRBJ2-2	CATSRVFMGTGELFF
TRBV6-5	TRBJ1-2	CASSYGQGSYGYTF
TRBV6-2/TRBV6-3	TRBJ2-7	CASGYSFVGIGGTKGYEQYF
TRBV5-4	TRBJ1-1	CASGIRREGAEAFF
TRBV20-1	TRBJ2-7	CSASFAGQGGVQYF
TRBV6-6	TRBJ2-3	CASSFDITDTQYF
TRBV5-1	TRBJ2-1	CASSYLFPENEQFF
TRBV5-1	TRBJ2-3	CASSLAVACGDTQYF
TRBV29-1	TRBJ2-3	CSVGGGPATIRDTQYF
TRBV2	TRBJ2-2	CASSLGDRSTGELFF
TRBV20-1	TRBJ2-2	CSARPFGGELFF
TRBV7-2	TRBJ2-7	CASTARARDEQYF
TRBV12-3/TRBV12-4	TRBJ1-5	CASSFSFTGNQPQHF
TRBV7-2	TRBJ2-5	CASSLTLDGIKTQYF
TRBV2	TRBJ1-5	CASRGQGVRQPQHF
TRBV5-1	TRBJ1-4	CASTTGSTNEKLFF
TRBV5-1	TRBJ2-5	CASSWGQVQVETQYF
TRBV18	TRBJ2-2	CASSQRTSVNTGELFF
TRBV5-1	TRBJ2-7	CASSLYRHPSYEQYF
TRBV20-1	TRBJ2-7	CSARNTGTSGGARLYEQYF